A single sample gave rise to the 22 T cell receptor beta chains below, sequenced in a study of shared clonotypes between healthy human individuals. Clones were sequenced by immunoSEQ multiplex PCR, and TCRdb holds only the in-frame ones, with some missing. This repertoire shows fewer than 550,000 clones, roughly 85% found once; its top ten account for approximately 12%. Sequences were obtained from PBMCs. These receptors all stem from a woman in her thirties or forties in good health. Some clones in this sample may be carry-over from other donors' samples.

This CDR3 is CASSPGVGGPGEQYF. As DNA, the CDR3 is TGTGCCAGCTCACCGGGGGTCGGAGGACCGGGGGAGCAGTACTTC. J is TRBJ2-7 and V is TRBV18, with D possibly being TRBD1 or TRBD2 (5 bases each). The germline V gene has CDR1 KGHSH and CDR2 LQKENI. The CDR3 consists of 15 residues. V lost 3 bases to trimming and J lost 7 bases, with 19 bases between them. Drawing the rest from reference TRBV18 and TRBJ2-7, the complete variable domain is NAGVMQNPRHLVRRRGQEARLRCSPMKGHSHVYWYRQLPEEGLKFMVYLQKENIIDESGMPKERFSAEFPKEGPSILRIQQVVRGDSAAYFCASSPGVGGPGEQYFGPGTRLTVT.

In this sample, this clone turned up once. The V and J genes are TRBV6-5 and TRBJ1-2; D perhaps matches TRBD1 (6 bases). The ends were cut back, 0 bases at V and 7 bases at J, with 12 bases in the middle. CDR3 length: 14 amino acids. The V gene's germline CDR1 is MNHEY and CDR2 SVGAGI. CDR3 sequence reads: CASSYSGGRGGYTF. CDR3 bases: TGTGCCAGCAGTTACTCTGGGGGCCGAGGTGGCTACACCTTC.

The CDR3 bases are TGTGCCAGCAGGCTAGCAGACTATACGCAGTATTTT. It encodes CASRLADYTQYF. The V gene is TRBV6-1, the J gene TRBJ2-3; a weak D match, TRBD2 (5 bases). This CDR3 is 12 amino acids long. V was trimmed by 6 bases and J by 7 bases, leaving 11 bases between them. CDR1 is MNHNS, CDR2 SASEGT, per germline.

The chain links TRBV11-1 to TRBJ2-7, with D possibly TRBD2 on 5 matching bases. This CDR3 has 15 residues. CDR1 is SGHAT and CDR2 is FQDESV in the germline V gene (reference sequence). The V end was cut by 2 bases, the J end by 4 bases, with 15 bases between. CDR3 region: CASSLRPGGGYEQYF. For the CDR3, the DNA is TGTGCCAGCAGCTTACGCCCGGGTGGAGGTTACGAGCAGTACTTC.

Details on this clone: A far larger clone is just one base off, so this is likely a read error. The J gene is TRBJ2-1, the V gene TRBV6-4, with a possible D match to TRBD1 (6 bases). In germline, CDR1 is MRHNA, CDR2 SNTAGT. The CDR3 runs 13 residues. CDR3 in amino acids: CASSDRDNNGQFF. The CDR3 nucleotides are TGTGCCAGCAGTGACCGGGACAACAATGGGCAGTTCTTC.

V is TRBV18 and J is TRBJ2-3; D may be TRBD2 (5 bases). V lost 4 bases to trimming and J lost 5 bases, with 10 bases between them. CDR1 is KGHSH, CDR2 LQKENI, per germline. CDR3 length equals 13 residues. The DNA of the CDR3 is TGTGCCAGCTCACAGACTAAGGTAGATACGCAGTATTTT. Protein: CASSQTKVDTQYF.

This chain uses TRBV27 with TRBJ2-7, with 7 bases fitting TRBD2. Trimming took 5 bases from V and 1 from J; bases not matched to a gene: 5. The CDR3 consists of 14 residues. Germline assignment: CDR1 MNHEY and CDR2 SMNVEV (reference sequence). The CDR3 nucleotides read TGTGCCAGCAGTACTAGCGTAGTATCCTACGAGCAGTACTTC. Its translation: CASSTSVVSYEQYF.

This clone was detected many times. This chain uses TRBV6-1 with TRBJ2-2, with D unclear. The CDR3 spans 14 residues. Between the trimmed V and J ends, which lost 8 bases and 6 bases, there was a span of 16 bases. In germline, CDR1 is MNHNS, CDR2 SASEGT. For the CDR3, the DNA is TGTGCCAGCGGCGGCGGTTCGTACGCCGGGGAGCTGTTTTTT. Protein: CASGGGSYAGELFF.

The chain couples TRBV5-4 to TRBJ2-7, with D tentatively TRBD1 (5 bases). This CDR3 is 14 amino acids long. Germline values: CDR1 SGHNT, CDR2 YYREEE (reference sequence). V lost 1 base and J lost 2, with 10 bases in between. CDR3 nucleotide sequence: TGTGCCAGCAGCTTGATAGGGGCAACCTACGAGCAGTACTTC. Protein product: CASSLIGATYEQYF.

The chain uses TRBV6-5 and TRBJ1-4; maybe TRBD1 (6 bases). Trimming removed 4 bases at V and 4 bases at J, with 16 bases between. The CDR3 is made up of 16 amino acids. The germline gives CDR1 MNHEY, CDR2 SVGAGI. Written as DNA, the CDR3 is TGTGCCAGCAGTTCCGTACAGGGAGGTCTTAATGAAAAACTGTTTTTT. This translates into CASSSVQGGLNEKLFF.

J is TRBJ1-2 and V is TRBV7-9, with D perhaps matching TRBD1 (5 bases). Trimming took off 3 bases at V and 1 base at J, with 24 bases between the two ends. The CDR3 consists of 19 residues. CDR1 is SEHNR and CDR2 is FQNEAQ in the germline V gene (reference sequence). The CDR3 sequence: CASSLGDSRLDRDNYGYTF. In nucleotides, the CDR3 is TGTGCCAGCAGCTTGGGAGACAGCCGACTTGACCGGGATAACTATGGCTACACCTTC. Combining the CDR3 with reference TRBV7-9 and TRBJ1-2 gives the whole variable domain DTGVSQNPRHKITKRGQNVTFRCDPISEHNRLYWYRQTLGQGPEFLTYFQNEAQLEKSRLLSDRFSAERPKGSFSTLEIQRTEQGDSAMYLCASSLGDSRLDRDNYGYTFGSGTRLTVV.

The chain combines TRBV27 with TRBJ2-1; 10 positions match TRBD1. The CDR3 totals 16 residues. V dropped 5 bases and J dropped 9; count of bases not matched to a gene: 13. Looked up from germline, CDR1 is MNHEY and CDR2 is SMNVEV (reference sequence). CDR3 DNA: TGTGCCAGCAGTCACGGGACAGGGGTTTACCAACTTGAGCAGTTCTTC. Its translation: CASSHGTGVYQLEQFF.

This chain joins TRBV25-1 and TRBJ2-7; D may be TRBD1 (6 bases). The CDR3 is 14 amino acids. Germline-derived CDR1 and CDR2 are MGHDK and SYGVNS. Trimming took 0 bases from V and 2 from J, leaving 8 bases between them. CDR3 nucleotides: TGTGCCAGCAGTGAATATCAGGGGCCCTACGAGCAGTACTTC. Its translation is CASSEYQGPYEQYF.

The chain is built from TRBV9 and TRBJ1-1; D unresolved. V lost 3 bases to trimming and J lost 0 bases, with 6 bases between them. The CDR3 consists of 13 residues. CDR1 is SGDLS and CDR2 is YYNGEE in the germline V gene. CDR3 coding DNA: TGTGCCAGCAGCGAGGGCATGAACACTGAAGCTTTCTTT. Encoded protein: CASSEGMNTEAFF.

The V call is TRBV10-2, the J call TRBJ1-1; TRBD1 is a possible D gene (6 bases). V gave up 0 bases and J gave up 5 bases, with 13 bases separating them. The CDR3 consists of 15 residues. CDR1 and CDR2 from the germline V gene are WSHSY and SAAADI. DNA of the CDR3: TGCGCCAGCAGTGAGTCGACCCAGGGGCGTACTGAAGCTTTCTTT. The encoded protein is CASSESTQGRTEAFF.

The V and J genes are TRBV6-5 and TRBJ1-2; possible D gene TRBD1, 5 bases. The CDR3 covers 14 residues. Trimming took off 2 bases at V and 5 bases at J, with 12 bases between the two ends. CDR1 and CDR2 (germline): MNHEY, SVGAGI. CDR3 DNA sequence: TGTGCCAGCAGTTACGGGGCAGTGGGGTATGGCTACACCTTC. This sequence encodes CASSYGAVGYGYTF.

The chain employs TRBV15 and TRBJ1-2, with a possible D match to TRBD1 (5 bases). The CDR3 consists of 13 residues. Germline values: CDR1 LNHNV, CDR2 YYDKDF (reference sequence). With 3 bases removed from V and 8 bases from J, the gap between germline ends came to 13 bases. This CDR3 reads CATSSQGGAGYTF. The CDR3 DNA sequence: TGTGCCACCAGCAGTCAGGGAGGGGCAGGCTACACCTTC.

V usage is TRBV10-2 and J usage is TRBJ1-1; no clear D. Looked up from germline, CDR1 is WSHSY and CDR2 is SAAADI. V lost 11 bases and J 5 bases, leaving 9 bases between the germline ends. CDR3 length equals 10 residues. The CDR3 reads CAAKSTEAFF. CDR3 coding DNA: TGCGCCGCCAAATCTACTGAAGCTTTCTTT.

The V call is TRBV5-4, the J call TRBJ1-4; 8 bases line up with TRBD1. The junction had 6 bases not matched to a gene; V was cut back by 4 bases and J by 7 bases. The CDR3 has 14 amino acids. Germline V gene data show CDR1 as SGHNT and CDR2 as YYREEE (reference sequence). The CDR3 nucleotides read TGTGCCAGCAGCGCGGGACAGGAGCGTGAAAAACTGTTTTTT. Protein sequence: CASSAGQEREKLFF.

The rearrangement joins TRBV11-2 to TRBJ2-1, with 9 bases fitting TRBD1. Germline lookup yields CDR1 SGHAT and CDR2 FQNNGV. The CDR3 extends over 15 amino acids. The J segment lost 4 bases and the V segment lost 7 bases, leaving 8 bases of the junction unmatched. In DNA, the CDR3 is TGTGCCAGCACGCTGACCGGGACAGGGTACAATGAGCAGTTCTTC. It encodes CASTLTGTGYNEQFF. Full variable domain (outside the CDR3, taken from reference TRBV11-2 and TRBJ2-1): EAGVAQSPRYKIIEKRQSVAFWCNPISGHATLYWYQQILGQGPKLLIQFQNNGVVDDSQLPKDRFSAERLKGVDSTLKIQPAKLEDSAVYLCASTLTGTGYNEQFFGPGTRLTVL.

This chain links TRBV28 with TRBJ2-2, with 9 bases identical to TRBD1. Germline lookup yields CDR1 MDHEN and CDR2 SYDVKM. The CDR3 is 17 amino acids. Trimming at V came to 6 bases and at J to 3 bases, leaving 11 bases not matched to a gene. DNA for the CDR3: TGTGCCAGCAGCTCTGCAACAGGGGGCTGGGACACCGGGGAGCTGTTTTTT. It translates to CASSSATGGWDTGELFF.

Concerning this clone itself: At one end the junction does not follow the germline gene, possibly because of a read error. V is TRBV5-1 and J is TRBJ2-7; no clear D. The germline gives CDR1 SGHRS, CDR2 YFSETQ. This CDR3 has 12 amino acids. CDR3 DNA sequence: TGTGCCAGCAGCTTGAGGAGCTACGAGCAGTACTTC. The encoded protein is CASSLRSYEQYF.